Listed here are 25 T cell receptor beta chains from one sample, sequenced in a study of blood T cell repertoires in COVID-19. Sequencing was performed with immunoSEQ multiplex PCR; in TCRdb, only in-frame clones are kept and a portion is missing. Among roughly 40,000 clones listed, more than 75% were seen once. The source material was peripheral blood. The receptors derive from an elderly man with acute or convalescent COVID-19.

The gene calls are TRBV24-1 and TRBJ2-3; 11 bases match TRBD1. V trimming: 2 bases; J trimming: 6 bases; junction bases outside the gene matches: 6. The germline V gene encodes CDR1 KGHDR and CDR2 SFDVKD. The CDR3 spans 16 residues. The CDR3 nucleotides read TGTGCCACCAGTGATTCACCCGGGACAGGGGGTGATACGCAGTATTTT. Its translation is CATSDSPGTGGDTQYF.

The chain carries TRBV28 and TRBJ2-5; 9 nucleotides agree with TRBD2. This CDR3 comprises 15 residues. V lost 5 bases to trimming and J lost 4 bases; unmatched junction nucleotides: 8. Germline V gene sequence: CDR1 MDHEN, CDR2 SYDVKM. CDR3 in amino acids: CASSPPTSGRETQYF. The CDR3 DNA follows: TGTGCCAGCAGTCCCCCGACTAGCGGCCGAGAGACCCAGTACTTC.

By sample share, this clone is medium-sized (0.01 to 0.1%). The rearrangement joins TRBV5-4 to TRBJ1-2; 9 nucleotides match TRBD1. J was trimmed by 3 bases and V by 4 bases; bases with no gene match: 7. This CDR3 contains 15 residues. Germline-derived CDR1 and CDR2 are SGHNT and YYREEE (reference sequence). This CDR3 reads CASSARDRDYYGYTF. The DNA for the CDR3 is TGTGCCAGCAGCGCCCGGGACAGGGATTACTATGGCTACACCTTC.

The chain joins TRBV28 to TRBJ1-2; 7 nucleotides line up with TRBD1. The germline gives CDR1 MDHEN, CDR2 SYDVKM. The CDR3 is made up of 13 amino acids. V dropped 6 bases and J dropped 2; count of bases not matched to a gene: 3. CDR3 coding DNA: TGTGCCAGCAGGGTGGACAGGAACTATGGCTACACCTTC. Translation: CASRVDRNYGYTF.

DNA of the CDR3: TGTGCCAGTAGTTCAGAACAGGGGGGAGTCACTGAAGCTTTCTTT. Protein: CASSSEQGGVTEAFF. The chain uses TRBV19 and TRBJ1-1, with 8 bases that match TRBD1. The germline CDR1 and CDR2 sequences are LNHDA and SQIVND (reference sequence). The junction had 9 bases not matched to a gene; V was cut back by 5 bases and J by 4 bases. The CDR3 covers 15 residues.

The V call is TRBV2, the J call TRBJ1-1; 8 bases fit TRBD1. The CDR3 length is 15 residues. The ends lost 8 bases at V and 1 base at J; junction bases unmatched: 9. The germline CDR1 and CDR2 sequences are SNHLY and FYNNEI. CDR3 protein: CASARDRMSNTEAFF. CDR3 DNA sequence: TGTGCCAGCGCCCGGGACAGGATGTCGAACACTGAAGCTTTCTTT. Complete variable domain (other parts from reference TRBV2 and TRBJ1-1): EPEVTQTPSHQVTQMGQEVILRCVPISNHLYFYWYRQILGQKVEFLVSFYNNEISEKSEIFDDQFSVERPDGSNFTLKIRSTKLEDSAMYFCASARDRMSNTEAFFGQGTRLTVV.

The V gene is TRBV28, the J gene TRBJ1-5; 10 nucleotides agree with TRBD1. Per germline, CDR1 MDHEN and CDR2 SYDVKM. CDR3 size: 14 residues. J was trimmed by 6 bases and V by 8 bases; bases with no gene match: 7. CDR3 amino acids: CASGVTGGSQPQHF. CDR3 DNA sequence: TGTGCCAGCGGAGTGACAGGGGGCAGTCAGCCCCAGCATTTT.

The CDR3 sequence: CASSQPVAKNIQYF. Written as DNA, the CDR3 is TGCGCCAGCAGCCAACCCGTAGCCAAAAACATTCAGTACTTC. The rearrangement links TRBV4-1 to TRBJ2-4; D is ambiguous. Germline CDR1 is MGHRA and CDR2 is YSYEKL. The CDR3 contains 14 residues. The V end lost 2 bases, the J end lost 0 bases, and 5 bases lay between the germline ends.

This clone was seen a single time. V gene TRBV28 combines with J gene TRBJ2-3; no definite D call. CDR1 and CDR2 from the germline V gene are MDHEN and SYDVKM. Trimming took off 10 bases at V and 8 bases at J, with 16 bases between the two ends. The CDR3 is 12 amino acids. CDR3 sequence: CATLAPSGTQYF. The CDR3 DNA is TGTGCCACTCTGGCTCCCTCGGGTACGCAGTATTTT.

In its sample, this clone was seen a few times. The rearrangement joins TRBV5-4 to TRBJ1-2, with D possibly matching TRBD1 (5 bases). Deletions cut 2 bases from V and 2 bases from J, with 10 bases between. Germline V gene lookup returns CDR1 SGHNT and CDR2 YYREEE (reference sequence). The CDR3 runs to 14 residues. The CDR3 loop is CASSFQGGNYGYTF. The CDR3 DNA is TGTGCCAGCAGCTTCCAGGGTGGAAACTATGGCTACACCTTC.

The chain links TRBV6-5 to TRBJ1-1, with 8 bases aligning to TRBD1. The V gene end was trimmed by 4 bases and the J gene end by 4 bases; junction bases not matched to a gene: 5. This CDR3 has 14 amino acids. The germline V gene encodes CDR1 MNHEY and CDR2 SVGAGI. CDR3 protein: CASSFGQGSTEAFF. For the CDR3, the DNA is TGTGCCAGCAGTTTTGGACAGGGATCCACTGAAGCTTTCTTT.

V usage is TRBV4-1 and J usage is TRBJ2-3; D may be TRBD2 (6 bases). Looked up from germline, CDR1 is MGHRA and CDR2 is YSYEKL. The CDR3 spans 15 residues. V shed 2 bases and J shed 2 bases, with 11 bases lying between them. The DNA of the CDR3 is TGCGCCAGCAGCCAAACGGGACTTCTCACAGATACGCAGTATTTT. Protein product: CASSQTGLLTDTQYF.

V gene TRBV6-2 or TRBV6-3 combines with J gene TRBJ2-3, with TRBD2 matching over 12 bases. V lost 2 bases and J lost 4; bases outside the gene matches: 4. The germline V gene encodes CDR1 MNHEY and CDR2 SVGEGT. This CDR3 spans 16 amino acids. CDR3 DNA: TGTGCCAGCAGTTACGGAAGACTAGCGGGAGCAGATACGCAGTATTTT. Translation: CASSYGRLAGADTQYF.

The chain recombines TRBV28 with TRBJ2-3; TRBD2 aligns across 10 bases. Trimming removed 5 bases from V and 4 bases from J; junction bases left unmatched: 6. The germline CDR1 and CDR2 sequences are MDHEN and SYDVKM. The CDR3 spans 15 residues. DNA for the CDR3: TGTGCCAGCAGTCTGCTAGCGGGAGTTGCAGATACGCAGTATTTT. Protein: CASSLLAGVADTQYF.

The CDR3 DNA follows: TGTGCCATCAGTGAGTCGATAACAGGGGGCTTCACTGAAGCTTTCTTT. Translating gives CAISESITGGFTEAFF. The V gene is TRBV10-3, the J gene TRBJ1-1, with 9 bases matching TRBD1. Germline V gene lookup returns CDR1 ENHRY and CDR2 SYGVKD. CDR3 length: 16 residues. Unmatched junction bases numbered 6, after V lost 0 bases and J lost 4 bases.

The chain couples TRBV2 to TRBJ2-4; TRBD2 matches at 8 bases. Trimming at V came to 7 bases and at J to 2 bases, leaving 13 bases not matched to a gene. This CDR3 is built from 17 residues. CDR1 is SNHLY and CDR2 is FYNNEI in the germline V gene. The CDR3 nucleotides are TGTGCCAGCAAGGAGAGGGGGAGCGGGGGACCCAAAAACATTCAGTACTTC. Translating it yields CASKERGSGGPKNIQYF. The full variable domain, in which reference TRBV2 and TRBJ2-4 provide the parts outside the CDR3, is EPEVTQTPSHQVTQMGQEVILRCVPISNHLYFYWYRQILGQKVEFLVSFYNNEISEKSEIFDDQFSVERPDGSNFTLKIRSTKLEDSAMYFCASKERGSGGPKNIQYFGAGTRLSVL.

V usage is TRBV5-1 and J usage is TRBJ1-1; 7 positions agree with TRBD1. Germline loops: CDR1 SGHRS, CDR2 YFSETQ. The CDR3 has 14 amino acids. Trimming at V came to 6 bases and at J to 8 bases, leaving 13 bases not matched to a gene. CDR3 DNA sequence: TGCGCCAGCACCAGGACAGGCGGGCAACGGGAAGCTTTCTTT. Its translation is CASTRTGGQREAFF. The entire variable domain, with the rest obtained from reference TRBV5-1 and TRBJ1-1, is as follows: KAGVTQTPRYLIKTRGQQVTLSCSPISGHRSVSWYQQTPGQGLQFLFEYFSETQRNKGNFPGRFSGRQFSNSRSEMNVSTLELGDSALYLCASTRTGGQREAFFGQGTRLTVV.

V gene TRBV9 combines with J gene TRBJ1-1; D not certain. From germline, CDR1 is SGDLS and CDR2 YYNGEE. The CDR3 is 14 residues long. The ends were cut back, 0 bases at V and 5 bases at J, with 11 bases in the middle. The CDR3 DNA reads TGTGCCAGCAGCGTAGCTTATCGGGGTACTGAAGCTTTCTTT. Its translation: CASSVAYRGTEAFF.

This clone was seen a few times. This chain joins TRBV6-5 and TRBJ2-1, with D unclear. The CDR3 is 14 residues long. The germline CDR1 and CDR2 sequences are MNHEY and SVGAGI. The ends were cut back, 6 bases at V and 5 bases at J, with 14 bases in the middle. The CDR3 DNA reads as TGTGCCAGCAGCCCGCTGACACCCCACAATGAGCAGTTCTTC. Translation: CASSPLTPHNEQFF.

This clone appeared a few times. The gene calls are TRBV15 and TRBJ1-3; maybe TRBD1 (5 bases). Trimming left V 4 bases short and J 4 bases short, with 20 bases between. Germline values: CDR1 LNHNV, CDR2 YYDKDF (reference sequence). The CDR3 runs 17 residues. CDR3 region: CATSTTRGGSGGNTIYF. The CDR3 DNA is TGTGCCACCAGCACAACCCGTGGGGGGTCGGGCGGAAACACCATATATTTT.

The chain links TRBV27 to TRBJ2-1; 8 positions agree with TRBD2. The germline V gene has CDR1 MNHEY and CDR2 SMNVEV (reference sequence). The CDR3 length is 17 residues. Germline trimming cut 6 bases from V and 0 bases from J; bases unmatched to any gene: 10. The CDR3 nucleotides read TGTGCCAGCAGCCCTGGGAATAGCGGGACCTCCTACAATGAGCAGTTCTTC. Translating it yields CASSPGNSGTSYNEQFF.

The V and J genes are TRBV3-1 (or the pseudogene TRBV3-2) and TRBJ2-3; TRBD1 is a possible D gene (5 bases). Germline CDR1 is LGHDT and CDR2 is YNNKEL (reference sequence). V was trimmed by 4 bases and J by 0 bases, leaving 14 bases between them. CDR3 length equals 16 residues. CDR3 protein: CASSRGALASTDTQYF. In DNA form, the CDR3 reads TGTGCCAGCAGCCGTGGGGCACTTGCGAGCACAGATACGCAGTATTTT.

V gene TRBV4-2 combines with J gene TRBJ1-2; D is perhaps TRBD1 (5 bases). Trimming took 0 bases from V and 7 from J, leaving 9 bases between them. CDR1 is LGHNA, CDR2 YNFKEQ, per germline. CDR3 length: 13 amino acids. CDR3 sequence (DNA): TGTGCCAGCAGCCAAGAACAGGAAAGTGGCTACACCTTC. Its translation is CASSQEQESGYTF.

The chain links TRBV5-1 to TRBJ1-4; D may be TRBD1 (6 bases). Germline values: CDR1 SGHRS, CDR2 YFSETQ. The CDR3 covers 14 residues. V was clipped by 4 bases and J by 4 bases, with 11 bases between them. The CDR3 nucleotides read TGCGCCAGCAGCCAGGACAGTTATAATGAAAAACTGTTTTTT. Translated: CASSQDSYNEKLFF.

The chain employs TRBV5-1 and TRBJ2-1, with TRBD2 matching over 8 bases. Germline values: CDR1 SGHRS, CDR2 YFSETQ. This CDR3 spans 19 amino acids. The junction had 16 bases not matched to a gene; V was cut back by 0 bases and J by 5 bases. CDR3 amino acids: CASSLVGLAGTLFNNEQFF. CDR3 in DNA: TGCGCCAGCAGCTTGGTCGGTCTAGCGGGTACGCTATTCAACAATGAGCAGTTCTTC.